These T cell receptor beta chains were read from a single sample in a study of T-cell memory formation after mild COVID-19. One entry per CDR3 protein, called by TCRdb with MiXCR from the 5' RACE reads. The sample contains hundreds of thousands of distinct CDR3 sequences, under 30% of which appear only once. Sequencing input: PBMCs or a T cell subset sorted from them (not recorded which). Source of these receptors: an adult woman who had mild COVID-19 (a few samples of this study predate the infection). Cell type and time point are not known. The CDR3 runs from the conserved cysteine through the conserved F or W. The D gene is left open where the match is weak. Where a row states a size, it is once, few, many or the class of an expanded clone; other rows omit it.

J gene: TRBJ2-1
clone size: NA
D gene: TRBD1
V gene: TRBV24-1
CDR3 protein: CATSDYRGNEQFF
CDR3 DNA: TGTGCCACCAGTGATTACAGGGGTAATGAGCAGTTCTTC

J gene: TRBJ1-1
clone size: NA
D gene: NA
V gene: TRBV12-3/TRBV12-4
CDR3 protein: CASSFLRSGTEAFF
CDR3 DNA: TGTGCCAGCAGTTTTCTTAGGTCCGGCACTGAAGCTTTCTTT

J gene: TRBJ2-1
clone size: few
D gene: TRBD1
V gene: TRBV7-2
CDR3 protein: CASSLGGQGHNEQFF
CDR3 DNA: TGTGCCAGCAGCTTAGGTGGACAGGGCCACAATGAGCAGTTCTTC

J gene: TRBJ2-5
clone size: few
D gene: TRBD2
V gene: TRBV10-3
CDR3 protein: CAISESWGAGVSQETQYF
CDR3 DNA: TGTGCCATCAGTGAGTCGTGGGGAGCGGGGGTGAGCCAAGAGACCCAGTACTTC

J gene: TRBJ2-7
clone size: few
D gene: TRBD1
V gene: TRBV5-1
CDR3 protein: CASSLPTGGESPYEQYF
CDR3 DNA: TGCGCCAGCAGCTTACCGACAGGGGGCGAATCCCCCTACGAGCAGTACTTC

J gene: TRBJ1-1
clone size: few
D gene: TRBD1
V gene: TRBV29-1
CDR3 protein: CSVETGDHTEAFF
CDR3 DNA: TGCAGCGTTGAAACAGGGGACCACACTGAAGCTTTCTTT

J gene: TRBJ1-3
clone size: few
D gene: NA
V gene: TRBV18
CDR3 protein: CASSPDVAPRNTIYF
CDR3 DNA: TGTGCCAGCTCACCCGACGTGGCTCCGAGGAACACCATATATTTT

J gene: TRBJ2-3
clone size: NA
D gene: NA
V gene: TRBV20-1
CDR3 protein: CSARRLEKLRDTQYF
CDR3 DNA: TGCAGTGCTCGTCGACTAGAGAAATTGAGGGATACGCAGTATTTT

J gene: TRBJ2-7
clone size: NA
D gene: NA
V gene: TRBV28
CDR3 protein: CASSGQGQYEQYF
CDR3 DNA: TGTGCCAGCAGTGGACAAGGTCAGTACGAGCAGTACTTC

J gene: TRBJ2-1
clone size: NA
D gene: NA
V gene: TRBV12-3/TRBV12-4
CDR3 protein: CASSLLESSYNEQFF
CDR3 DNA: TGTGCCAGCAGCCTACTAGAGAGCTCCTACAATGAGCAGTTCTTC

J gene: TRBJ2-5
clone size: NA
D gene: NA
V gene: TRBV5-6
CDR3 protein: CASSKPAREGRQTQYF
CDR3 DNA: TGTGCCAGCAGCAAACCCGCCCGTGAAGGGAGGCAGACCCAGTACTTC

J gene: TRBJ2-2
clone size: few
D gene: NA
V gene: TRBV5-1
CDR3 protein: CASSLKEAPTGELFF
CDR3 DNA: TGCGCCAGCAGCTTGAAGGAGGCACCGACCGGGGAGCTGTTTTTT

J gene: TRBJ2-1
clone size: few
D gene: TRBD1
V gene: TRBV4-1
CDR3 protein: CASSPAGTGDNEQFF
CDR3 DNA: TGCGCCAGCAGCCCGGCCGGGACAGGAGATAATGAGCAGTTCTTC

J gene: TRBJ1-2
clone size: few
D gene: NA
V gene: TRBV6-2/TRBV6-3
CDR3 protein: CASSTLPNSPANYGYTF
CDR3 DNA: TGTGCCAGCAGCACCTTACCTAATAGCCCTGCTAACTATGGCTACACCTTC

J gene: TRBJ2-5
clone size: NA
D gene: TRBD1
V gene: TRBV5-1
CDR3 protein: CASTIIGTGPGETQYF
CDR3 DNA: TGCGCCAGCACCATTATTGGGACAGGCCCGGGGGAGACCCAGTACTTC

J gene: TRBJ1-2
clone size: NA
D gene: NA
V gene: TRBV18
CDR3 protein: CASSPSGDGYTF
CDR3 DNA: TGTGCCAGCTCACCTTCGGGGGATGGCTACACCTTC

J gene: TRBJ1-5
clone size: few
D gene: TRBD1
V gene: TRBV12-3/TRBV12-4
CDR3 protein: CASSLSQGARQPQHF
CDR3 DNA: TGTGCCAGCAGTTTATCGCAGGGGGCCCGCCAGCCCCAGCATTTT

J gene: TRBJ1-5
clone size: NA
D gene: NA
V gene: TRBV29-1
CDR3 protein: CSVRTEFNQPQHF
CDR3 DNA: TGCAGCGTTCGGACAGAATTCAATCAGCCCCAGCATTTT

J gene: TRBJ2-1
clone size: NA
D gene: TRBD2
V gene: TRBV6-5
CDR3 protein: CASSWGLAGETYYNEQFF
CDR3 DNA: TGTGCCAGCAGTTGGGGACTAGCGGGAGAGACTTACTACAATGAGCAGTTCTTC

J gene: TRBJ1-1
clone size: NA
D gene: TRBD1
V gene: TRBV5-1
CDR3 protein: CASSLRQGEAEAFF
CDR3 DNA: TGCGCCAGCAGCTTGCGACAGGGCGAGGCTGAAGCTTTCTTT

J gene: TRBJ1-5
clone size: once
D gene: NA
V gene: TRBV7-2
CDR3 protein: CASSLALPQPQHF
CDR3 DNA: TGTGCCAGCAGCTTAGCGCTGCCTCAGCCCCAGCATTTT

J gene: TRBJ1-5
clone size: NA
D gene: NA
V gene: TRBV12-5
CDR3 protein: CASGLVQGKLIDNQPQHF
CDR3 DNA: TGTGCTAGTGGTTTGGTACAAGGGAAGTTGATCGACAATCAGCCCCAGCATTTT

J gene: TRBJ1-4
clone size: NA
D gene: NA
V gene: TRBV10-3
CDR3 protein: CAISESTYEKLFF
CDR3 DNA: TGTGCCATCAGTGAGTCGACATACGAAAAACTGTTTTTT

J gene: TRBJ2-3
clone size: NA
D gene: NA
V gene: TRBV7-9
CDR3 protein: CASSLFADSNTDTQYF
CDR3 DNA: TGTGCCAGCAGCTTATTTGCGGACAGCAACACAGATACGCAGTATTTT

J gene: TRBJ2-5
clone size: NA
D gene: NA
V gene: TRBV27
CDR3 protein: CASSPLRGGLETQYF
CDR3 DNA: TGTGCCAGCAGCCCGCTCCGTGGGGGGTTGGAGACCCAGTACTTC

J gene: TRBJ2-5
clone size: NA
D gene: NA
V gene: TRBV10-2
CDR3 protein: CAGRKGEQGGEETQYF
CDR3 DNA: TGCGCCGGCAGGAAAGGAGAACAGGGGGGGGAAGAGACCCAGTACTTC

J gene: TRBJ1-1
clone size: NA
D gene: NA
V gene: TRBV5-1
CDR3 protein: CASSSPISEAFF
CDR3 DNA: TGCGCCAGCAGCTCCCCCATTTCTGAAGCTTTCTTT

J gene: TRBJ2-7
clone size: NA
D gene: NA
V gene: TRBV21-1
CDR3 protein: CASSNFKGYEQYF
CDR3 DNA: TGTGCCAGCAGCAACTTCAAAGGGTACGAGCAGTACTTC

J gene: TRBJ1-1
clone size: many
D gene: TRBD1
V gene: TRBV7-8
CDR3 protein: CASSLRDRVLSIEAFF
CDR3 DNA: TGTGCCAGCAGCTTACGGGACAGGGTTTTAAGCATTGAAGCTTTCTTT

J gene: TRBJ2-7
clone size: NA
D gene: NA
V gene: TRBV4-1
CDR3 protein: CASSQDSRGTPYEQYF
CDR3 DNA: TGCGCCAGCAGCCAAGATTCAAGGGGCACCCCCTACGAGCAGTACTTC

J gene: TRBJ2-7
clone size: few
D gene: NA
V gene: TRBV20-1
CDR3 protein: CSAKILDYEQYF
CDR3 DNA: TGCAGTGCTAAGATACTAGATTACGAGCAGTACTTC

J gene: TRBJ2-4
clone size: NA
D gene: TRBD1
V gene: TRBV6-1
CDR3 protein: CASSRQGIGAKNIQYF
CDR3 DNA: TGTGCCAGCAGTCGACAGGGCATAGGGGCCAAAAACATTCAGTACTTC

J gene: TRBJ1-1
clone size: NA
D gene: NA
V gene: TRBV3-1
CDR3 protein: CASSQRGAGDTEAFF
CDR3 DNA: TGTGCCAGCAGCCAACGGGGGGCGGGGGACACTGAAGCTTTCTTT

J gene: TRBJ1-5
clone size: few
D gene: NA
V gene: TRBV5-5
CDR3 protein: CASSPSRANNQPQHF
CDR3 DNA: TGTGCCAGCAGCCCGTCCCGGGCGAACAATCAGCCCCAGCATTTT

J gene: TRBJ1-1
clone size: few
D gene: NA
V gene: TRBV7-2
CDR3 protein: CASSFALNTEAFF
CDR3 DNA: TGTGCCAGCAGCTTCGCTCTTAACACTGAAGCTTTCTTT

J gene: TRBJ2-3
clone size: few
D gene: TRBD2
V gene: TRBV7-9
CDR3 protein: CASSDLAGGRRERDTQYF
CDR3 DNA: TGTGCCAGCAGCGACTTAGCGGGGGGGCGACGTGAGCGGGATACGCAGTATTTT

J gene: TRBJ1-2
clone size: NA
D gene: NA
V gene: TRBV12-3/TRBV12-4
CDR3 protein: CASSFRVKHDGYTF
CDR3 DNA: TGTGCCAGCAGTTTTAGGGTGAAGCATGATGGCTACACCTTC

J gene: TRBJ2-7
clone size: few
D gene: NA
V gene: TRBV6-2/TRBV6-3
CDR3 protein: CASSSRTYEQYF
CDR3 DNA: TGTGCCAGCAGTTCCCGAACCTACGAGCAGTACTTC

J gene: TRBJ1-2
clone size: few
D gene: TRBD1
V gene: TRBV19
CDR3 protein: CATTGTAYGYTF
CDR3 DNA: TGTGCCACTACCGGGACAGCCTATGGCTACACCTTC

J gene: TRBJ2-5
clone size: NA
D gene: TRBD2
V gene: TRBV3-1
CDR3 protein: CASSQVPAGGTQYF
CDR3 DNA: TGTGCCAGCAGCCAAGTGCCGGCGGGGGGGACCCAGTACTTC

J gene: TRBJ2-7
clone size: NA
D gene: TRBD1
V gene: TRBV7-9
CDR3 protein: CASSLGQGSNEQYF
CDR3 DNA: TGTGCCAGCAGCTTAGGACAGGGCTCAAACGAGCAGTACTTC

J gene: TRBJ2-7
clone size: few
D gene: TRBD2
V gene: TRBV7-2
CDR3 protein: CASSFPLAGVNEQYF
CDR3 DNA: TGTGCCAGCAGCTTTCCTCTAGCGGGAGTCAACGAGCAGTACTTC